Below, one T cell receptor beta chain is given with its context. The sample originates from a study of breast tumors, draining lymph nodes, adjacent tissues. The CDR3 runs to 17 residues. Germline CDR1 reads MNHNS; CDR2 reads SASEGT. V dropped 1 base and J dropped 2; count of bases not matched to a gene: 9. Via MiXCR, TCRdb re-called the multiplex PCR reads, giving one row per CDR3 protein. The sample holds 50,000 to 75,000 distinct CDR3 sequences; around 52% are singletons and the top ten take roughly 20%. The receptor's source is a female donor with breast cancer. Some clones in this sample may be carry-over from other donors' samples. The chain couples TRBV6-1 to TRBJ2-3, with 7 bases aligning to TRBD1. Sequenced input: breast tumor tissue. The CDR3 DNA sequence: TGTGCCAGCAGTGAAGTTAGGACAGGCACCAACACAGATACGCAGTATTTT. Translating gives CASSEVRTGTNTDTQYF.